This TCR beta chain was profiled in a study of response to subunit inactivated influenza vaccine. Trimming cost V 1 base and J 5 bases; bases outside gene matches: 12. The CDR3 length is 16 residues. Germline CDR1 reads DFQATT; CDR2 reads SNEGSKA (reference sequence). This clonotype has more than one count but fewer than ten. TCRdb recomputed calls from the RT-PCR reads with MiXCR, one row per CDR3 protein. The sample consists of roughly 540,000 distinct CDR3 sequences, approximately 24% of them appearing once. Separately, the same data were catalogued under a study of T cells expressing NK-cell markers. Per that study: UMIs accompanied the 5'RACE template switching by which TCR beta cDNA was made. TCR beta repertoires came from sorted CD3+CD56+NKG2C+, CD3+CD56+NKG2C- and CD3+CD56-NKG2C+ T cells. Seven sequenced donors out of eight were HCMV-seropositive, one seronegative. What restricted sorting to alpha-beta TCR T cells in several experiments was an anti-gamma-delta TCR antibody. The contribution of dominant NKG2C+ clonotypes to CD8+ T cells in roughly six donors was about 1.0-8%.

Material: CD4+ T cells sorted from PBMCs, obtained 11 to 12 days after vaccination. This chain uses TRBV20-1 with TRBJ2-3; 7 nucleotides line up with TRBD2. The sequence came from a man aged 45-60 years who received an inactivated influenza vaccine. The CDR3, as DNA: TGCAGTGCTAGAGCGGGCGGGGGAGCCCGGGTAGATACGCAGTATTTT. This gives the protein CSARAGGGARVDTQYF.